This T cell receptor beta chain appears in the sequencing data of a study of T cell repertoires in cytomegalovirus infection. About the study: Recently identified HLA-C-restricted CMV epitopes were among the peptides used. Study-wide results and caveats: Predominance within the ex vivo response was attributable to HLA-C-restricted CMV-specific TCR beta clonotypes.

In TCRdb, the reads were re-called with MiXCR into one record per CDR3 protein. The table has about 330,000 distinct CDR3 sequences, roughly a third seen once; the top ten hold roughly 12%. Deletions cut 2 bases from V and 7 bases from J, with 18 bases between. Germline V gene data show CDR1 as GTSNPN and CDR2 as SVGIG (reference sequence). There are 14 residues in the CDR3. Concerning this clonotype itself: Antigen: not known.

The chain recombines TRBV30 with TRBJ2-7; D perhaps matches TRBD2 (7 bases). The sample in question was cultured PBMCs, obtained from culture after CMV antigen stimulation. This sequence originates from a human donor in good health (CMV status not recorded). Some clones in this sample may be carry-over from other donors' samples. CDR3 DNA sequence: TGTGCCTGGAGTTCTGGGGGGGGCGGCGGGGAGCAGTACTTC. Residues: CAWSSGGGGGEQYF.